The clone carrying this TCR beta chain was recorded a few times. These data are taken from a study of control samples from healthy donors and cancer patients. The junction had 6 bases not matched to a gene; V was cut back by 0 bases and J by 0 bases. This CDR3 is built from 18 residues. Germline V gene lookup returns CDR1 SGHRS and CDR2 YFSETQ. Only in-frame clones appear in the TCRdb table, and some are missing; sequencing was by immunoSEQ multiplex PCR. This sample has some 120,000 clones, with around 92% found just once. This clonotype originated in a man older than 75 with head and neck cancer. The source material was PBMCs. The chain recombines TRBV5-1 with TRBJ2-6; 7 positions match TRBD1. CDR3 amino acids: CASSLGLGGHSGANVLTF. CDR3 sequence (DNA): TGCGCCAGCAGCTTGGGTCTAGGGGGCCACTCTGGGGCCAACGTCCTGACTTTC.